The clone carrying this TCR beta chain was observed many times. This sample was included in a study of identical twins. TCRdb reprocessed the 5' RACE reads via MiXCR and lists one record per CDR3 protein. This table holds 240,000 or so distinct CDR3 sequences, around 7% found once. Separately, the same data were catalogued under a study of yellow fever vaccine responses in identical twins. That paper notes: Twins reportedly had a vaccine T cell response that seemed partly convergent, partly personalized.

This TCR was sampled from a woman between 18 and 29 years old in good health. Sequences were obtained from memory (CD45RO+) T cells sorted from blood.

CDR3 nucleotide sequence: TGTGCCAGCAGCGTTCTAGCGGGAGACGAGACCCAGTACTTC. Translated, it gives CASSVLAGDETQYF. This chain links TRBV9 with TRBJ2-5, with 10 bases matching TRBD2. The length of the CDR3 is 14 residues. V lost 2 bases and J lost 5; bases outside the gene matches: 3. Germline values: CDR1 SGDLS, CDR2 YYNGEE. Full variable domain (outside the CDR3, taken from reference TRBV9 and TRBJ2-5): DSGVTQTPKHLITATGQRVTLRCSPRSGDLSVYWYQQSLDQGLQFLIQYYNGEERAKGNILERFSAQQFPDLHSELNLSSLELGDSALYFCASSVLAGDETQYFGPGTRLLVL.